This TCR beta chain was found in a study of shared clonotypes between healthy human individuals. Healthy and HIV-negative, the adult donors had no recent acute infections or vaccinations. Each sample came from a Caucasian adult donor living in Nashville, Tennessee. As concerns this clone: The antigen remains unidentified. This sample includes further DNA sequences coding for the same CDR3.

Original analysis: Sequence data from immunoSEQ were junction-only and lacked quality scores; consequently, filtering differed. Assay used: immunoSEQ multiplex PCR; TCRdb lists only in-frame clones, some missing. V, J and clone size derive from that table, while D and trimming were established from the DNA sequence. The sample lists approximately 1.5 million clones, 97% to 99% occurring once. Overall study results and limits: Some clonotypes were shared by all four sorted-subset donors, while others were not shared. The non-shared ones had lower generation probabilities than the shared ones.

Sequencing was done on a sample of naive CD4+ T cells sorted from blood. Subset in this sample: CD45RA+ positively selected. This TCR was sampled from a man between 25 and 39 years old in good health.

The DNA for the CDR3 is TGCGCCAGCAGCTTGGCCCCGGATTACAATGAGCAGTTCTTC. It encodes CASSLAPDYNEQFF. V usage is TRBV5-1 and J usage is TRBJ2-1; D uncertain. V lost 0 bases and J 4 bases, leaving 8 bases between the germline ends. Germline assignment: CDR1 SGHRS and CDR2 YFSETQ. The CDR3 has 14 residues.